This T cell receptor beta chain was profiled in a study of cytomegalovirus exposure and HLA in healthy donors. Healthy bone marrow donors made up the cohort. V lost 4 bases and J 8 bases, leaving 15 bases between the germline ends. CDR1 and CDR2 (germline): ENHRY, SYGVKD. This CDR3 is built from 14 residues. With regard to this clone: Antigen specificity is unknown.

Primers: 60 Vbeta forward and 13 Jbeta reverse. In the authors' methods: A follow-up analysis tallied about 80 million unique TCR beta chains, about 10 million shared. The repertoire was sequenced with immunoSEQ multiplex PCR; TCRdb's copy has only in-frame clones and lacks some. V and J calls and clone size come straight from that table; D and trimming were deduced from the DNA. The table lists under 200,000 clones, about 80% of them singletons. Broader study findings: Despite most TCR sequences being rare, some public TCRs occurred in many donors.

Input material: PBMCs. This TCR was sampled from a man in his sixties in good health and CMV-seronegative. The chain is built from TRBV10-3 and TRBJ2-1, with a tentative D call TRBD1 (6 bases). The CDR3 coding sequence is TGTGCCATCAGTGGCCAGGGGATCGACGATGAGCAGTTCTTC. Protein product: CAISGQGIDDEQFF.